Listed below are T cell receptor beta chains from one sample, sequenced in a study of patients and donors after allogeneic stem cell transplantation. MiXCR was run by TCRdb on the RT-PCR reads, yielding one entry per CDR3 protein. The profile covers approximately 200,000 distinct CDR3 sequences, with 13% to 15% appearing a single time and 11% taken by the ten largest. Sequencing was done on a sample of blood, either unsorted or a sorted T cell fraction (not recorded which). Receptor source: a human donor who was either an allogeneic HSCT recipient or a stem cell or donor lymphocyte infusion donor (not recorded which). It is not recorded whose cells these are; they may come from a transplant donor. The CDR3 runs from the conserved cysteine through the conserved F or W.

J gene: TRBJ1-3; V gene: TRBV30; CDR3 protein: CAWWDPGSGNTIYF
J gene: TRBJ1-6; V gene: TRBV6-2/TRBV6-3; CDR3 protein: CASSYSPPGQGLGVNSPLHF
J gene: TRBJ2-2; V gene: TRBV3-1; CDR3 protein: CASSQARSGGELFF
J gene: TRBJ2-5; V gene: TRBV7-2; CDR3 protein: CASSLTSGGAPRETQYF
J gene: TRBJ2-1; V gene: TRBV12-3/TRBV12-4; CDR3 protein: CASSSRVSQSYNEQFF
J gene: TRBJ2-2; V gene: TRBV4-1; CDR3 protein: CASSQDLKGANTGELFF
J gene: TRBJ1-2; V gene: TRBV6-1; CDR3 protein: CASSQTAGGYGYTF
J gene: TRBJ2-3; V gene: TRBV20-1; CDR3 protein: CSARLPPGGVLDTQYF
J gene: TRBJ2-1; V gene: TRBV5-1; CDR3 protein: CASSLQGGDEQFF
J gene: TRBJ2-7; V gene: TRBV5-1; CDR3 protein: CASRVAGAYEQYF
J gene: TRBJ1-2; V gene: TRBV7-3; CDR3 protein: CASRQALIYGYTF
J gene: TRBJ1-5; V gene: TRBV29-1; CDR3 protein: CSVASSRLQGIRSNQPQHF
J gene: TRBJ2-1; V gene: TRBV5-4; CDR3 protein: CASSPSLFRDSYNEQFF
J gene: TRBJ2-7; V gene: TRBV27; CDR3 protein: CASSPWTGGSSYEQYF
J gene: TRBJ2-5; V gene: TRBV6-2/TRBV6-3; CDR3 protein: CASSWGRADKETQYF
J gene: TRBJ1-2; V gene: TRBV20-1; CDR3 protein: CSWGDYGYTF
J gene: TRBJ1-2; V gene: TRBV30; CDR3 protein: CAWTGLRGSYGYTF
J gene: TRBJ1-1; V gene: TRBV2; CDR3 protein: CASRPPRTVEAFF
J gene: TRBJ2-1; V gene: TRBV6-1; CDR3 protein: CASSEAAGGSSYNEQFF
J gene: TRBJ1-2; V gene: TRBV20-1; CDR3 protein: CSARESRALGDYGYTF
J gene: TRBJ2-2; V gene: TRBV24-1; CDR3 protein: CATSDTGQGPQAGELFF
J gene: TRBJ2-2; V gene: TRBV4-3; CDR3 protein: CASSQTSGGTTGELFF
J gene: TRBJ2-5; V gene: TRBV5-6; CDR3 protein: CASAGGLALQETQYF
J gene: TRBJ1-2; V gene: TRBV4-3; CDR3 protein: CASSQDPSGEAYGYTF
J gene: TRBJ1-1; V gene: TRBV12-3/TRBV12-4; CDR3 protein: CASSILNTEAFF
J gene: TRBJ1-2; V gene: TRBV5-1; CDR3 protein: CASSSGTGGAYYYGYTF
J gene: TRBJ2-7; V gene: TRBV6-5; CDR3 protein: CASSYSNPDRSYEQYF
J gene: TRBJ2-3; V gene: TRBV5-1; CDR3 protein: CASSLLLAGVTDTQYF
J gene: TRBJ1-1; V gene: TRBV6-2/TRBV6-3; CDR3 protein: CASRRGDGNTEAFF
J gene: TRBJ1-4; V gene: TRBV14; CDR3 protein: CASSPLPGGEKLFF
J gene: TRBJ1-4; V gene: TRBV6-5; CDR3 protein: CASSYGPSGRTNEKLFF
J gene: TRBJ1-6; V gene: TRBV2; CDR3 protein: CASSDHNPSGGYNSPLHF
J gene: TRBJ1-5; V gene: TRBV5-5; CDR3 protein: CASSWTGGDQPQHF
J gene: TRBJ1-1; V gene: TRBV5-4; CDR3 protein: CASSWSGRNTEAFF
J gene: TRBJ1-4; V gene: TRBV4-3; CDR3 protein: CASSQDTGPSNEKLFF
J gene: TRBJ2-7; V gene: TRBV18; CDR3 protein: CASSPFRLRADEQYF
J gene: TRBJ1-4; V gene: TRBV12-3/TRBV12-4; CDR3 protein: CASSFRTGQGEKLFF
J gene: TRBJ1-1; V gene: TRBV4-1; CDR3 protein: CASSLGQGVMNTEAFF
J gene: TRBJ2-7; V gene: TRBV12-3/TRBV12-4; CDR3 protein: CASSPRGLNYEQYF
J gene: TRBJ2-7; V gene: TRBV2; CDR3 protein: CASSDRGYEQYF
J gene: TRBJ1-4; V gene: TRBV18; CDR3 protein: CASSLWTSNEKLFF
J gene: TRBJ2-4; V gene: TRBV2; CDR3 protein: CASSVGVGEAKNIQYF
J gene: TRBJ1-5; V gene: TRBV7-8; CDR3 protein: CASSGPVSNQPQHF
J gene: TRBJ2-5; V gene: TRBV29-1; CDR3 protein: CSVAWGWGNQETQYF
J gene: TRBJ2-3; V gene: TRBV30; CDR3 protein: CAWSEGTKRTDTQYF
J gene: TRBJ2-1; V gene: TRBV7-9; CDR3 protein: CASSNRDRGSNEQFF
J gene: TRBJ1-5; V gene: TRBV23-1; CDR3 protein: CASSQSYGWDWTDQPQHF
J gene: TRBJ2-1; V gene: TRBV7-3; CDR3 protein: CAISRPGLADNEQFF
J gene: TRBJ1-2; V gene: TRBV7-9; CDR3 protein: CASSFTGTDYGYTF
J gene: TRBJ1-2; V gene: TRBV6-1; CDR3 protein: CASSEGGGSRGYTF
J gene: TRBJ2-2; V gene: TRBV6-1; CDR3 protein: CASAPLTNTGELFF
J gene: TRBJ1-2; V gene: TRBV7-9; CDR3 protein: CASSLASPGAVGYTF
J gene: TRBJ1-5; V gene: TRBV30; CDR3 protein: CAWSVRTGIDQPQHF
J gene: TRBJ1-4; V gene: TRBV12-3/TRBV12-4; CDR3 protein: CASSHSRLSKKLFF